This TCR beta chain was found in a study of cytomegalovirus exposure and HLA in healthy donors. Study-level results: It was reportedly the case that the classifier diagnosed cytomegalovirus status with high specificity and sensitivity. With later analysis, a missense DCLRE1C variant became linked to TCR beta V- and J-gene trimming. A previous analysis found most TCR beta V segments productive roughly 87% or roughly 30% of the time.

Germline V CDR1 and CDR2: SGHDT, YYEEEE. Trimming took off 9 bases at V and 5 bases at J, with 23 bases between the two ends. This CDR3 is 15 amino acids long. PCR amplification relied on 60 Vbeta primers (plus 13 Jbeta primers). In the source study's methods: In a later analysis, some 80 million unique TCR beta chains included roughly 11 million shared by two or more donors. Assay: immunoSEQ multiplex PCR; the TCRdb copy retains only in-frame clones and omits some. That table furnishes V, J and clone size, whereas the DNA furnished D and trimming. The table shows approximately 100,000 clones, with around 79% occurring only once. This clone turned up a few times. No antigen is known for it.

The sequencing sample was made of PBMCs. The sequence derives from a man between 60 and 70 years old in good health and CMV-seronegative. J is TRBJ1-1 and V is TRBV5-6; maybe TRBD1 (5 bases). The CDR3 here is CATRLRGVGRTEAFF. The CDR3 nucleotides read TGTGCCACCAGGCTTCGGGGGGTAGGTCGGACTGAAGCTTTCTTT.